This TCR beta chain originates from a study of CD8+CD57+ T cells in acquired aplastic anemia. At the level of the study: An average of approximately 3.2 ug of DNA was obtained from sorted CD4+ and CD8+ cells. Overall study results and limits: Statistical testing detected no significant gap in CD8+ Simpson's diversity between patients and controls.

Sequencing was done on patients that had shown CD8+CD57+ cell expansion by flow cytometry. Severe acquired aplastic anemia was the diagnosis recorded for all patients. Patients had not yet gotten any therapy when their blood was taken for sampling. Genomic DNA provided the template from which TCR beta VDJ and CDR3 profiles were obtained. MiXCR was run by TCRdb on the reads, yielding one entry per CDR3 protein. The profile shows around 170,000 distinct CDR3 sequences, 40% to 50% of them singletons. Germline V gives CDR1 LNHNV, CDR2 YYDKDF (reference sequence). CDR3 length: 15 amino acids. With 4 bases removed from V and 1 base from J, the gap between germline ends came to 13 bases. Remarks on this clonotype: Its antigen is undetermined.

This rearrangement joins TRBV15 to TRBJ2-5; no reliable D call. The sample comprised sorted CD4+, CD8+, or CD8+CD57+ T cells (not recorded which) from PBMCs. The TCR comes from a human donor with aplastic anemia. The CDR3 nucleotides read TGTGCCACCAGCATACGCACATCCGTCCAAGAGACCCAGTACTTC. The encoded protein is CATSIRTSVQETQYF.